Listed below are T cell receptor beta chains from one sample, sequenced in a study of T cell clones after liver transplantation. Method: immunoSEQ multiplex PCR; TCRdb's copy keeps in-frame clones and lacks some. The sample holds 77,000 or so clones, 75% to 85% seen once. Source: CD4+ T cells from blood, taken 12 months after liver transplant. The receptor set was obtained from a human patient who received a liver transplant. Certain T cells may be donor cells from the graft. The CDR3 runs from the conserved cysteine through the conserved F or W. The D gene is left open where the match is weak. The listing skips clone size in some rows; elsewhere it reads once, few, many or a size class.

clone size: .; J gene: TRBJ1-2; D gene: .; V gene: TRBV19; CDR3 protein: CASTPPSRTYGYTF; CDR3 DNA: TGTGCCAGTACTCCCCCATCCAGAACCTATGGCTACACCTTC
clone size: .; J gene: TRBJ2-5; D gene: TRBD2; V gene: TRBV30; CDR3 protein: CAWTLAAETQYF; CDR3 DNA: TGTGCCTGGACACTAGCGGCGGAGACCCAGTACTTC
clone size: few; J gene: TRBJ2-5; D gene: .; V gene: TRBV28; CDR3 protein: CASSDRDFRGTQYF; CDR3 DNA: TGTGCCAGCAGCGATAGGGACTTCCGAGGGACCCAGTACTTC
clone size: .; J gene: TRBJ2-5; D gene: TRBD1; V gene: TRBV5-1; CDR3 protein: CASSFGTGGQETQYF; CDR3 DNA: TGCGCCAGCAGCTTCGGCACAGGGGGTCAAGAGACCCAGTACTTC
clone size: .; J gene: TRBJ1-2; D gene: .; V gene: TRBV28; CDR3 protein: CASQGQGGGYTF; CDR3 DNA: TGTGCCAGTCAGGGGCAGGGTGGGGGCTACACCTTC
clone size: .; J gene: TRBJ2-3; D gene: TRBD2; V gene: TRBV5-4; CDR3 protein: CASSLELAGGRRTQYF; CDR3 DNA: TGTGCCAGCAGCTTGGAGCTAGCGGGAGGTAGACGTACGCAGTATTTT
clone size: .; J gene: TRBJ2-1; D gene: TRBD2; V gene: TRBV27; CDR3 protein: CASSLGSTSGSSNEQFF; CDR3 DNA: TGTGCCAGCAGTTTAGGGTCCACTAGCGGGAGTTCGAATGAGCAGTTCTTC
clone size: .; J gene: TRBJ1-2; D gene: .; V gene: TRBV6-4; CDR3 protein: CASSPGINYGYTF; CDR3 DNA: TGTGCCAGCTCACCTGGGATTAACTATGGCTACACCTTC
clone size: .; J gene: TRBJ1-1; D gene: TRBD1; V gene: TRBV27; CDR3 protein: CASSRTGTGNTEAFF; CDR3 DNA: TGTGCCAGCAGTCGAACGGGGACAGGGAACACTGAAGCTTTCTTT
clone size: .; J gene: TRBJ1-1; D gene: .; V gene: TRBV5-1; CDR3 protein: CASSLSGMNTEAFF; CDR3 DNA: TGCGCCAGCAGCTTGAGTGGCATGAACACTGAAGCTTTCTTT
clone size: .; J gene: TRBJ2-4; D gene: TRBD1; V gene: TRBV28; CDR3 protein: CASIGGTGGKNIQYF; CDR3 DNA: TGTGCCAGCATCGGTGGGACAGGAGGAAAAAACATTCAGTACTTC
clone size: .; J gene: TRBJ1-3; D gene: .; V gene: TRBV18; CDR3 protein: CASSPQTAGFGNTIYF; CDR3 DNA: TGTGCCAGCTCACCACAAACGGCAGGGTTCGGAAACACCATATATTTT
clone size: once; J gene: TRBJ1-1; D gene: .; V gene: TRBV28; CDR3 protein: CASSLGGNTEAFF; CDR3 DNA: TGTGCCAGCAGTTTAGGGGGGAACACTGAAGCTTTCTTT
clone size: once; J gene: TRBJ2-2; D gene: TRBD1; V gene: TRBV9; CDR3 protein: CASSGGQGGTGELFF; CDR3 DNA: TGTGCCAGCAGCGGGGGACAGGGGGGAACCGGGGAGCTGTTTTTT
clone size: few; J gene: TRBJ2-6; D gene: .; V gene: TRBV6-1; CDR3 protein: CASREGGSGANVLTF; CDR3 DNA: TGTGCCAGCAGAGAAGGGGGATCTGGGGCCAACGTCCTGACTTTC
clone size: .; J gene: TRBJ1-5; D gene: TRBD1; V gene: TRBV5-6; CDR3 protein: CASSSTGSGNQPQHF; CDR3 DNA: TGTGCCAGCAGTTCGACAGGGTCGGGCAATCAGCCCCAGCATTTT
clone size: .; J gene: TRBJ2-3; D gene: TRBD1; V gene: TRBV29-1; CDR3 protein: CSVGKDRAPDTQYF; CDR3 DNA: TGCAGCGTTGGAAAGGACAGGGCCCCAGATACGCAGTATTTT
clone size: .; J gene: TRBJ2-2; D gene: TRBD1; V gene: TRBV11-2; CDR3 protein: CASSPRQGSTGELFF; CDR3 DNA: TGTGCCAGCAGCCCACGACAGGGGAGTACCGGGGAGCTGTTTTTT
clone size: .; J gene: TRBJ1-1; D gene: .; V gene: TRBV7-6; CDR3 protein: CASSLGARRLNTEAFF; CDR3 DNA: TGTGCCAGCAGCTTAGGGGCCCGGAGATTGAACACTGAAGCTTTCTTT
clone size: .; J gene: TRBJ1-5; D gene: .; V gene: TRBV28; CDR3 protein: CASSSWTAYSNQPQHF; CDR3 DNA: TGTGCCAGCAGTTCCTGGACAGCTTATAGCAATCAGCCCCAGCATTTT
clone size: .; J gene: TRBJ2-5; D gene: TRBD1; V gene: TRBV30; CDR3 protein: CAWSVQGRETQYF; CDR3 DNA: TGTGCCTGGAGTGTACAGGGGAGAGAGACCCAGTACTTC
clone size: .; J gene: TRBJ2-7; D gene: .; V gene: TRBV21-1; CDR3 protein: CASSSAGRVSYEQYF; CDR3 DNA: TGTGCCAGCAGCAGCGCGGGCCGGGTCTCCTACGAGCAGTACTTC
clone size: .; J gene: TRBJ2-5; D gene: .; V gene: TRBV7-3; CDR3 protein: CASSPVHTAETQYF; CDR3 DNA: TGTGCCAGCAGCCCGGTCCATACAGCGGAGACCCAGTACTTC
clone size: .; J gene: TRBJ2-1; D gene: TRBD2; V gene: TRBV18; CDR3 protein: CASSPVVGGVNYNEQFF; CDR3 DNA: TGTGCCAGCTCACCAGTGGTGGGAGGGGTTAACTACAATGAGCAGTTCTTC
clone size: .; J gene: TRBJ2-3; D gene: TRBD1; V gene: TRBV18; CDR3 protein: CASSLSQGAADTQYF; CDR3 DNA: TGTGCCAGCTCACTTTCGCAGGGGGCAGCAGATACGCAGTATTTT